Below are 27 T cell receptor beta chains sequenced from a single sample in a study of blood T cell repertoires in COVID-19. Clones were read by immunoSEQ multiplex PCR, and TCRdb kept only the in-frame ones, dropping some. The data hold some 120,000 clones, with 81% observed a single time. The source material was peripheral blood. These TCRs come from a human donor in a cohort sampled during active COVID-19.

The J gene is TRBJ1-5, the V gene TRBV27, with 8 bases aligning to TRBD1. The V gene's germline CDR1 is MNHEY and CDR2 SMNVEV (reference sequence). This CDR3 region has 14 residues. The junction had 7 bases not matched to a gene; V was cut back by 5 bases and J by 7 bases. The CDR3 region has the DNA TGTGCCAGCAGTAAAGGGACAGGTATCCAGCCCCAGCATTTT. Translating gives CASSKGTGIQPQHF.

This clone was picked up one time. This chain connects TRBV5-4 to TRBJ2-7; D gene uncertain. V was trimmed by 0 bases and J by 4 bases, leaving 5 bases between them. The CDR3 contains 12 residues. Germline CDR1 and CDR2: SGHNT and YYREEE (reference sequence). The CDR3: CASSLVGYEQYF. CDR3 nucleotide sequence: TGTGCCAGCAGCTTGGTCGGGTACGAGCAGTACTTC.

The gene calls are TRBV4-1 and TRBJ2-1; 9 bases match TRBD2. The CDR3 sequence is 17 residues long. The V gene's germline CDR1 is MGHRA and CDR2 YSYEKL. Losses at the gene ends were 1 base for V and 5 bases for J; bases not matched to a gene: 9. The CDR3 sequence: CASSQVLSSGTNNEQFF. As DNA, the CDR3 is TGCGCCAGCAGCCAAGTTTTGTCTAGCGGGACCAACAATGAGCAGTTCTTC.

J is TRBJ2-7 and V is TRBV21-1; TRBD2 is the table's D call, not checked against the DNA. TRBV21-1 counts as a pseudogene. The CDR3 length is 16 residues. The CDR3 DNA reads TGTGCCAGCAGCAAAAATCCAGCGGGGGGGCCTGACGAGCAGTACTTC. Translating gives CASSKNPAGGPDEQYF.

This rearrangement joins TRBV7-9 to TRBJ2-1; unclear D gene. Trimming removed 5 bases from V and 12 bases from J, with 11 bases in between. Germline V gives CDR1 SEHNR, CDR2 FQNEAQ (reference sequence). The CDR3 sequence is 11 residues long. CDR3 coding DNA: TGTGCCAGCAGCCCCTCCGGAGCGCAGTTCTTC. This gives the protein CASSPSGAQFF. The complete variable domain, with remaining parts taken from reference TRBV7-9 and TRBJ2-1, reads DTGVSQNPRHKITKRGQNVTFRCDPISEHNRLYWYRQTLGQGPEFLTYFQNEAQLEKSRLLSDRFSAERPKGSFSTLEIQRTEQGDSAMYLCASSPSGAQFFGPGTRLTVL.

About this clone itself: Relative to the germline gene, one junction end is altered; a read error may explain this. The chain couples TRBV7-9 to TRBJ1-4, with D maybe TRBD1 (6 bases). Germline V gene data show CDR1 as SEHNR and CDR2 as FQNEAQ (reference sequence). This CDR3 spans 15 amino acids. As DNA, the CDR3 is TGTGCCAGCAGTCAACAGGGATTGTCTAAAGAAAAACTGTTTTTT. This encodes CASSQQGLSKEKLFF. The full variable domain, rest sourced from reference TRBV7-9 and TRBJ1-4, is DTGVSQNPRHKITKRGQNVTFRCDPISEHNRLYWYRQTLGQGPEFLTYFQNEAQLEKSRLLSDRFSAERPKGSFSTLEIQRTEQGDSAMYLCASSQQGLSKEKLFFGSGTQLSVL.

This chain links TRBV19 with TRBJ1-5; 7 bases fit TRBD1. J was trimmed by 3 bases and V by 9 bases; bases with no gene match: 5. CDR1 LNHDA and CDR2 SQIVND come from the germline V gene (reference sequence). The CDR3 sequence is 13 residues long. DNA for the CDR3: TGTGCCAGCCAGACAGGGTTCAATCAGCCCCAGCATTTT. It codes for CASQTGFNQPQHF.

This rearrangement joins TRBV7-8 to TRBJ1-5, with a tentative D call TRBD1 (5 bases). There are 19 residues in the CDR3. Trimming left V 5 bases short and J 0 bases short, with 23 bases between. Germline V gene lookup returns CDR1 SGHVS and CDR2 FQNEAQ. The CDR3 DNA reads TGTGCCAGCAGCCCGAGGGGAGGGAGAGGGGTTTATAGCAATCAGCCCCAGCATTTT. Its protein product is CASSPRGGRGVYSNQPQHF. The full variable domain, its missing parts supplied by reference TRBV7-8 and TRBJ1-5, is GAGVSQSPRYKVAKRGQDVALRCDPISGHVSLFWYQQALGQGPEFLTYFQNEAQLDKSGLPSDRFFAERPEGSVSTLKIQRTQQEDSAVYLCASSPRGGRGVYSNQPQHFGDGTRLSIL.

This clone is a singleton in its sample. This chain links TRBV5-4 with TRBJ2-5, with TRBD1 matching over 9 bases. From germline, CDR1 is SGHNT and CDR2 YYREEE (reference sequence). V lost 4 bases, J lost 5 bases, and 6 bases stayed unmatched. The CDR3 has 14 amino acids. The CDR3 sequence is CASSATGGGETQYF. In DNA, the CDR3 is TGTGCCAGCAGCGCAACAGGGGGCGGTGAGACCCAGTACTTC. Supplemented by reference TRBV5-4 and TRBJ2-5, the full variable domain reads ETGVTQSPTHLIKTRGQQVTLRCSSQSGHNTVSWYQQALGQGPQFIFQYYREEENGRGNFPPRFSGLQFPNYSSELNVNALELDDSALYLCASSATGGGETQYFGPGTRLLVL.

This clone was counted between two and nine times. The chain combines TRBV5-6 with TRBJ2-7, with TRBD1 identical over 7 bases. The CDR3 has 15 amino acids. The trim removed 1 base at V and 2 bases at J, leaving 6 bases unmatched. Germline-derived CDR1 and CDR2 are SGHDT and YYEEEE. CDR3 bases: TGTGCCAGCAGCTTGATAGGGCAGGGGGCCTACGAGCAGTACTTC. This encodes CASSLIGQGAYEQYF.

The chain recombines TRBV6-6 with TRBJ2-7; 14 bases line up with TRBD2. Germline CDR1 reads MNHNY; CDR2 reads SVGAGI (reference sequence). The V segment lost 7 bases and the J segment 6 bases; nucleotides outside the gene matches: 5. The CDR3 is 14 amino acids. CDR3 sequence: CASIQGLAGAEQYF. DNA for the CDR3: TGTGCCAGCATCCAGGGACTAGCGGGAGCCGAGCAGTACTTC.

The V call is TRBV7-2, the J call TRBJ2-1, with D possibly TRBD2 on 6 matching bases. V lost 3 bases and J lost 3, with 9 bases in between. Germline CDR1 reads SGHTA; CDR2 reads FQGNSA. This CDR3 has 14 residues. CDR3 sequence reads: CASSFLGGYNEQFF. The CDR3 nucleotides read TGTGCCAGCAGCTTTCTGGGGGGCTACAATGAGCAGTTCTTC.

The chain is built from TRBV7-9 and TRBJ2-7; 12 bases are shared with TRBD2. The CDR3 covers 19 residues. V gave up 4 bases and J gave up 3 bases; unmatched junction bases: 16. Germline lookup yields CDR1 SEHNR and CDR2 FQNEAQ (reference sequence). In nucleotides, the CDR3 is TGTGCCAGCAGCTCGCGACTAGCGGGAGTAGAGATACATCACTACGAGCAGTACTTC. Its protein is CASSSRLAGVEIHHYEQYF.

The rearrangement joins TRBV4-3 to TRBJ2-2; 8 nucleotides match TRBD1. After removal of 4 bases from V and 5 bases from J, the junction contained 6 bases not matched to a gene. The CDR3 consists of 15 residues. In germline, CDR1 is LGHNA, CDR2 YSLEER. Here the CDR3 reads CASSLARGQTGELFF. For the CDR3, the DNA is TGCGCCAGCAGCCTGGCCAGGGGGCAAACCGGGGAGCTGTTTTTT.

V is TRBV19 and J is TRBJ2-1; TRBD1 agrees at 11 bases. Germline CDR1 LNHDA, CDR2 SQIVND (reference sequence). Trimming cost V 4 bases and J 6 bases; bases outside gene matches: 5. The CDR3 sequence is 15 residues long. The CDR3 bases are TGTGCCAGTAGTAGGACAGGGGGCTCTCTCAATGAGCAGTTCTTC. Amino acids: CASSRTGGSLNEQFF.

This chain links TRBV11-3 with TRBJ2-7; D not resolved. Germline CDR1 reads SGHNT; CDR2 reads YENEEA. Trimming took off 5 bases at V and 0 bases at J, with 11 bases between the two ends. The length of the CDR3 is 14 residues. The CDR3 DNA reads TGTGCCAGCAGCCCATTCCAGTTCTCCTACGAGCAGTACTTC. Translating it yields CASSPFQFSYEQYF.

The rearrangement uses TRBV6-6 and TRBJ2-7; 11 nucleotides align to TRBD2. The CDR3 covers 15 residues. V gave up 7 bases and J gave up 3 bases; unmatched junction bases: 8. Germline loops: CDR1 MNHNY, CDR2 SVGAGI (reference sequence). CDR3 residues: CASTSSGTSGYEQYF. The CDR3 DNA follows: TGTGCCAGCACCTCCTCCGGGACTAGCGGCTACGAGCAGTACTTC.

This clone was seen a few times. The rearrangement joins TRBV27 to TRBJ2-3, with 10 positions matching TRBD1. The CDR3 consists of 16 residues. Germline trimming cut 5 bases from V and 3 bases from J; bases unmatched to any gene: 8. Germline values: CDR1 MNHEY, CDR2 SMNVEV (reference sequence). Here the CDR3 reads CASSPRTGGQTDTQYF. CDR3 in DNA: TGTGCCAGCAGTCCCCGGACAGGGGGGCAAACAGATACGCAGTATTTT.

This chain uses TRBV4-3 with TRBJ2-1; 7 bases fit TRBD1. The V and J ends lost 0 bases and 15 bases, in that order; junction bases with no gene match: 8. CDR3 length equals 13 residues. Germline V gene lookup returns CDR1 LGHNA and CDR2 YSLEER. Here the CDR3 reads CASSQDLETGPFF. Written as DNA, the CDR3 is TGCGCCAGCAGCCAAGATCTGGAGACAGGGCCGTTCTTC.

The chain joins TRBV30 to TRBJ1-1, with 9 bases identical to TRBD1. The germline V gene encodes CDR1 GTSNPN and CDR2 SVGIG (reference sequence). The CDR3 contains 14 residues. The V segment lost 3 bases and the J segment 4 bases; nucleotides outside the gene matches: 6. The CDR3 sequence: CAWRLQGAGTEAFF. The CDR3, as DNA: TGTGCCTGGAGGTTACAGGGGGCCGGCACTGAAGCTTTCTTT.

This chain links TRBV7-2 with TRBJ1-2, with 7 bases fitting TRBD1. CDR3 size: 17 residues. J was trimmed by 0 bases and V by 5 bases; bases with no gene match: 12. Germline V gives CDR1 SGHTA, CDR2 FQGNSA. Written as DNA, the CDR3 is TGTGCCAGCAGCCGCGGACCCTCGGACAGGCCTAACTATGGCTACACCTTC. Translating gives CASSRGPSDRPNYGYTF. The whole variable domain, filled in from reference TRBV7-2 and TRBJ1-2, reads GAGVSQSPSNKVTEKGKDVELRCDPISGHTALYWYRQSLGQGLEFLIYFQGNSAPDKSGLPSDRFSAERTGGSVSTLTIQRTQQEDSAVYLCASSRGPSDRPNYGYTFGSGTRLTVV.

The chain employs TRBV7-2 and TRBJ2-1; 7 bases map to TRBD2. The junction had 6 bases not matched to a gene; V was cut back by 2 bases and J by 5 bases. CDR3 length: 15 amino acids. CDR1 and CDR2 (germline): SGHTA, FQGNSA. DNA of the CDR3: TGTGCCAGCAGCTTATGGTTTCTAGCGGACAATGAGCAGTTCTTC. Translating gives CASSLWFLADNEQFF.

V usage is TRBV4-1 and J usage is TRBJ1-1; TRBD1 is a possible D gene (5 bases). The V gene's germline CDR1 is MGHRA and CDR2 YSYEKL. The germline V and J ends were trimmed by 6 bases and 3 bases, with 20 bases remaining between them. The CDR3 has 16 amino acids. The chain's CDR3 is CASRQNSGLLDTEAFF. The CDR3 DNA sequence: TGCGCCAGCAGACAAAACTCAGGGTTGTTAGACACTGAAGCTTTCTTT.

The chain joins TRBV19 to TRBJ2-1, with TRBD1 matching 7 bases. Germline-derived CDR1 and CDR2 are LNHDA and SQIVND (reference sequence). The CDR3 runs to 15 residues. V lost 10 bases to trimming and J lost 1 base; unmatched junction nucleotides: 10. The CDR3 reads CATREDRASYNEQFF. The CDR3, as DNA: TGTGCCACCCGGGAAGACAGGGCTTCCTACAATGAGCAGTTCTTC.

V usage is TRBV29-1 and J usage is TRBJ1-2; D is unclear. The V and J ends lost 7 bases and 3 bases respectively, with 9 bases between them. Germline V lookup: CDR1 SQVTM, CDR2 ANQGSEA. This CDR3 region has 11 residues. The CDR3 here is CSAVTYYGYTF. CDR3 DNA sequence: TGCAGCGCTGTGACATACTATGGCTACACCTTC. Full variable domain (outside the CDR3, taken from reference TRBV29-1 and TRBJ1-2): SAVISQKPSRDICQRGTSLTIQCQVDSQVTMMFWYRQQPGQSLTLIATANQGSEATYESGFVIDKFPISRPNLTFSTLTVSNMSPEDSSIYLCSAVTYYGYTFGSGTRLTVV.

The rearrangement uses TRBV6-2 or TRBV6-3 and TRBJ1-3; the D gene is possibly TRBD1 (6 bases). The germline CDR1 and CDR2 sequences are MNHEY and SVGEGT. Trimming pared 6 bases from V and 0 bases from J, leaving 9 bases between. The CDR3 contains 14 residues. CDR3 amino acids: CASSKTGSGNTIYF. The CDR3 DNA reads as TGTGCCAGCAGCAAGACAGGCTCTGGAAACACCATATATTTT.

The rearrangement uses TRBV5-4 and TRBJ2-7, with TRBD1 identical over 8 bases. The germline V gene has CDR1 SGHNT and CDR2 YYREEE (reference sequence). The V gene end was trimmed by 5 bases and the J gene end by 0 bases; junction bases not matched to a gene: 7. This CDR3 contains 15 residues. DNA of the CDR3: TGTGCCAGCAGACAGGACAGGGTGAGCTCCTACGAGCAGTACTTC. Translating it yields CASRQDRVSSYEQYF.